The 8 T cell receptor beta chains presented below share a single source sample, sequenced in a study of blood T cells in healthy people across ages. PCR was performed a second time for about 7 to 11 cycles using a sample-barcoded 5' primer and a J-beta primer mix. Each CDR3 protein gets one entry after TCRdb re-called the 5' RACE reads with MiXCR. The sample yields roughly 1.7 million distinct CDR3 sequences, roughly 32% seen once. Source material: blood. The receptor source for this set is a woman between 25 and 40 years old in good health.

The chain links TRBV6-2 or TRBV6-3 to TRBJ1-1; possibly TRBD1 for D (6 bases). CDR1 and CDR2 from the germline V gene are MNHEY and SVGEGT. The CDR3 sequence is 14 residues long. V lost 2 bases and J 6 bases, leaving 13 bases between the germline ends. The CDR3 is CASSYPGGSAEAFF. The CDR3, as DNA: TGTGCCAGCAGTTACCCGGGGGGCAGCGCTGAAGCTTTCTTT.

This clonotype showed up just a few times. The chain couples TRBV5-1 to TRBJ1-5; a weak D match, TRBD1 (6 bases). Germline lookup yields CDR1 SGHRS and CDR2 YFSETQ. V lost 4 bases and J lost 7, with 24 bases in between. The CDR3 has 17 amino acids. The CDR3 protein is CASSKRRKKGEDQPQHF. In nucleotides, the CDR3 is TGCGCCAGCAGCAAAAGGAGGAAGAAGGGGGAGGACCAGCCCCAGCATTTT.

This clonotype was counted once. At one end the junction does not follow the germline gene, possibly because of a read error. This chain uses TRBV12-3 or TRBV12-4 with TRBJ2-3, with D hard to call. This CDR3 contains 12 residues. For the CDR3, the DNA is TGTGCCTGCAGTTTAAGCTCAGATACGCAGTATTTT. As protein: CACSLSSDTQYF.

J is TRBJ2-1 and V is TRBV5-4; D is possibly TRBD1 (6 bases). Per the germline V gene, CDR1 is SGHNT and CDR2 is YYREEE (reference sequence). CDR3 size: 15 residues. V lost 5 bases and J 6 bases, leaving 18 bases between the germline ends. The DNA for the CDR3 is TGTGCCAGCAGGCCAGGGGCGAGCTACGTCAATGAGCAGTTCTTC. This sequence encodes CASRPGASYVNEQFF. Filled out from reference TRBV5-4 and TRBJ2-1, the complete variable domain reads ETGVTQSPTHLIKTRGQQVTLRCSSQSGHNTVSWYQQALGQGPQFIFQYYREEENGRGNFPPRFSGLQFPNYSSELNVNALELDDSALYLCASRPGASYVNEQFFGPGTRLTVL.

This clonotype was seen a handful of times. The V gene is TRBV27, the J gene TRBJ1-1; D ambiguous. CDR1 and CDR2 (germline): MNHEY, SMNVEV (reference sequence). The CDR3 spans 11 residues. Trimming took off 5 bases at V and 11 bases at J, with 12 bases between the two ends. For the CDR3, the DNA is TGTGCCAGCAGTGTAGGATATGAGGCTTTCTTT. Its translation: CASSVGYEAFF.

This clonotype was picked up a small number of times. The chain recombines TRBV30 with TRBJ1-1; no reliable D call. This CDR3 has 11 amino acids. V lost 3 bases, J lost 1 base, and 3 bases lay in between. Germline V gene data show CDR1 as GTSNPN and CDR2 as SVGIG (reference sequence). The DNA for the CDR3 is TGTGCCTGGAGATGGAACACTGAAGCTTTCTTT. Translating gives CAWRWNTEAFF.

This clonotype has just a few counts. This chain uses TRBV4-1 with TRBJ1-4; 8 nucleotides agree with TRBD1. Germline loops: CDR1 MGHRA, CDR2 YSYEKL. The CDR3 is made up of 15 amino acids. V shed 3 bases, J shed 0 bases, and the junction held 0 bases outside the gene matches. The CDR3 reads CASSQDRATNEKLFF. The CDR3, as DNA: TGCGCCAGCAGCCAGGACAGGGCAACTAATGAAAAACTGTTTTTT.

The chain has TRBV5-1 and TRBJ1-2; TRBD1 matches at 9 bases. Germline assignment: CDR1 SGHRS and CDR2 YFSETQ. The CDR3 has 15 amino acids. V lost 3 bases to trimming and J lost 8 bases; unmatched junction nucleotides: 11. CDR3 bases: TGCGCCAGCAGCTACTGGGACAGGGCTTGCGACGGCTACACCTTC. The encoded protein is CASSYWDRACDGYTF.